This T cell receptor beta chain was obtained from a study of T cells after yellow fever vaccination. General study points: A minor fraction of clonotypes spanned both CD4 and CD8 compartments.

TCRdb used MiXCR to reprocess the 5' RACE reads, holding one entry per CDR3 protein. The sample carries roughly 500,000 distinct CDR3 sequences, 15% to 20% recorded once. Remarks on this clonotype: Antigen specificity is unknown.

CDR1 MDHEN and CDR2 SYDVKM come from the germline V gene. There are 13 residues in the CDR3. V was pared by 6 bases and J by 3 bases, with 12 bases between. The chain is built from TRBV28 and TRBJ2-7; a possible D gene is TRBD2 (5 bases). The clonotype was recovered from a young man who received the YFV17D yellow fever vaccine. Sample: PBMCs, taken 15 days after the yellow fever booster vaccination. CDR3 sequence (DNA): TGTGCCAGCAGACTTAGCGCCTACTACGAGCAGTACTTC. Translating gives CASRLSAYYEQYF.